This T cell receptor (beta chain) was observed in a study of vaccination and CD4 T cells after COVID-19. The CDR3 totals 12 residues. The V gene's germline CDR1 is LNHDA and CDR2 SQIVND (reference sequence). The ends were cut back, 3 bases at V and 7 bases at J, with 9 bases in the middle. Cultured CD4+ T-cell DNA underwent Oncomine TCR Beta short-read sequencing. From the PCR reads, TCRdb called clonotypes with MiXCR, one entry per CDR3 protein. The table lists approximately 10,000 distinct CDR3 sequences, roughly 58% of them singletons. Specified treatment: roughly nine-day PBMC culture with coronavirus spike peptide pools or control peptides (ViraFEST assay). This clonotype was found a few times. No antigen is known for it.

This sequence originates from a human donor who had recovered from COVID-19. The sequenced sample consisted of CD4+ T cells from blood, cultured in vitro. V gene TRBV19 combines with J gene TRBJ1-2; D not resolved. CDR3 in amino acids: CASSIKGSGYTF. Here the CDR3 DNA reads TGTGCCAGTAGTATTAAGGGTAGTGGCTACACCTTC.